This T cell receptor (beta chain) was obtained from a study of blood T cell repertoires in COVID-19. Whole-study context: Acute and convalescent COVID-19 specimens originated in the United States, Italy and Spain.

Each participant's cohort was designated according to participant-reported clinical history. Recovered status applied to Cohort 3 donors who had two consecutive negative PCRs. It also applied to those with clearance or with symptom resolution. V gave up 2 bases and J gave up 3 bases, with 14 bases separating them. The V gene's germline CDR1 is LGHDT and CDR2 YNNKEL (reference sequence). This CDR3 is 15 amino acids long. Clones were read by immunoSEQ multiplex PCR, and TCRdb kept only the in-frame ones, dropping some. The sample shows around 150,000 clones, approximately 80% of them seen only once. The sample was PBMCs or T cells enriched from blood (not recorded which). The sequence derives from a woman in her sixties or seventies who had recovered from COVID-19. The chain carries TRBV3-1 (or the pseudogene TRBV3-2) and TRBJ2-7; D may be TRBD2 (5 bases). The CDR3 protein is CASSQTWTGNYEQYF. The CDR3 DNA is TGTGCCAGCAGCCAAACATGGACGGGAAACTACGAGCAGTACTTC.